These 19 T cell receptor beta chains were all obtained from the same sample, sequenced in a study of T cells after yellow fever vaccination. TCRdb itself ran the 5' RACE reads through MiXCR, one entry per CDR3 protein. The repertoire holds about 50,000 distinct CDR3 sequences, with roughly 7.5% as singletons. The sample here was CD8+ T cells sorted from PBMCs, taken approximately 16 days after the first yellow fever vaccination. These receptor sequences come from a man younger than 30 who received the YFV17D yellow fever vaccine.

About this clonotype itself: A much larger clonotype is one base distant, so this may be a read error. This chain connects TRBV9 to TRBJ1-2; D remains unclear. This CDR3 comprises 14 residues. Germline V gene sequence: CDR1 SGDLS, CDR2 YYNGEE. Trimming shortened V by 3 bases and J by 11 bases, and 20 bases separated the two germline ends. The DNA of the CDR3 is TGTGCCAGCAGCGGGGCGGGCCCTTCCCGGACTTACACCTTC. Translated, it gives CASSGAGPSRTYTF. Filled out from reference TRBV9 and TRBJ1-2, the complete variable domain reads DSGVTQTPKHLITATGQRVTLRCSPRSGDLSVYWYQQSLDQGLQFLIQYYNGEERAKGNILERFSAQQFPDLHSELNLSSLELGDSALYFCASSGAGPSRTYTFGSGTRLTVV.

This clonotype occurred many times. This sequence joins TRBV5-1 and TRBJ2-2; D unresolved. The ends were cut back, 0 bases at V and 6 bases at J, with 12 bases in the middle. The V gene's germline CDR1 is SGHRS and CDR2 YFSETQ. This CDR3 is 15 amino acids long. The CDR3 loop is CASSLEPTTAGELFF. The CDR3 DNA reads as TGCGCCAGCAGCTTGGAGCCCACGACGGCCGGGGAGCTGTTTTTT.

In its sample, this clonotype was seen many times. The chain links TRBV7-9 to TRBJ2-1; D is ambiguous. This CDR3 spans 14 amino acids. With 1 base removed from V and 5 bases from J, the gap between germline ends came to 9 bases. Germline V gives CDR1 SEHNR, CDR2 FQNEAQ (reference sequence). CDR3 nucleotides: TGTGCCAGCAGCTTAGTCGGCGCTAACAATGAGCAGTTCTTC. It translates to CASSLVGANNEQFF.

In its sample, this clonotype was seen many times. J is TRBJ2-7 and V is TRBV11-2; D not certain. Germline CDR1 SGHAT, CDR2 FQNNGV. The CDR3 runs 13 residues. Trimming removed 8 bases at V and 2 bases at J, with 13 bases between. The CDR3, as DNA: TGTGCCAGCGGCTGGGCAGCAACCTACGAGCAGTACTTC. It yields the protein CASGWAATYEQYF.

This clonotype was seen at least ten times. The J gene is TRBJ2-4, the V gene TRBV6-1; possible D gene TRBD2, 6 bases. The ends were cut back, 5 bases at V and 6 bases at J, with 14 bases in the middle. The CDR3 is 14 residues long. Germline V gene sequence: CDR1 MNHNS, CDR2 SASEGT. The chain's CDR3 is CASSPGTFGNIQYF. DNA of the CDR3: TGTGCCAGCAGTCCCGGGACTTTTGGAAACATTCAGTACTTC.

This clonotype was recorded many times. The rearrangement uses TRBV6-5 and TRBJ2-5, with 7 positions matching TRBD2. This CDR3 has 15 amino acids. V lost 7 bases and J lost 1; bases outside the gene matches: 9. Germline values: CDR1 MNHEY, CDR2 SVGAGI. The CDR3 here is CASTNGGGIQETQYF. Here the CDR3 DNA reads TGTGCCAGCACGAATGGGGGGGGGATCCAAGAGACCCAGTACTTC.

V and J are TRBV7-9 and TRBJ1-6; D possibly corresponds to TRBD1 (5 bases). Germline lookup yields CDR1 SEHNR and CDR2 FQNEAQ (reference sequence). V was pared by 7 bases and J by 9 bases, with 16 bases between. The CDR3 runs to 14 residues. The DNA for the CDR3 is TGTGCCAGCACCACGGGGCCTTGGGGTTCACCCCTCCACTTT. Translated, it gives CASTTGPWGSPLHF.

This clonotype appeared many times. The chain recombines TRBV5-1 with TRBJ2-2, with a tentative D call TRBD2 (6 bases). CDR1 is SGHRS and CDR2 is YFSETQ in the germline V gene. This CDR3 spans 16 amino acids. V dropped 0 bases and J dropped 3 bases, with 12 bases sitting between them. The DNA of the CDR3 is TGCGCCAGCAGCTTGGTCGGAGGGGTGCACACCGGGGAGCTGTTTTTT. As protein: CASSLVGGVHTGELFF.

This clonotype was detected ten times or more. The rearrangement uses TRBV24-1 and TRBJ2-1, with D unresolved. Germline CDR1 is KGHDR and CDR2 is SFDVKD. Trimming left V 4 bases short and J 6 bases short, with 15 bases between. The CDR3 runs to 15 residues. The CDR3: CATSDLDPSSNEQFF. CDR3 DNA sequence: TGTGCCACCAGTGACCTGGACCCAAGTTCCAATGAGCAGTTCTTC.

This clonotype was seen many times. This chain uses TRBV7-6 with TRBJ1-2; D uncertain. This CDR3 is built from 13 residues. V shed 1 base and J shed 2 bases, with 5 bases lying between them. Germline CDR1 reads SGHVS; CDR2 reads FNYEAQ. CDR3 sequence reads: CASSLDENYGYTF. The DNA of the CDR3 is TGTGCCAGCAGCTTAGACGAGAACTATGGCTACACCTTC. The full variable domain, rest sourced from reference TRBV7-6 and TRBJ1-2, is GAGVSQSPRYKVTKRGQDVALRCDPISGHVSLYWYRQALGQGPEFLTYFNYEAQQDKSGLPNDRFSAERPEGSISTLTIQRTEQRDSAMYRCASSLDENYGYTFGSGTRLTVV.

This clonotype was detected ten times or more. J is TRBJ2-3 and V is TRBV29-1, with TRBD2 as a possible D gene (6 bases). The CDR3 consists of 11 residues. Germline CDR1 is SQVTM and CDR2 is ANQGSEA. V was clipped by 6 bases and J by 10 bases, with 14 bases between them. The CDR3 loop is CSVGTGQPQYF. The CDR3 coding sequence is TGCAGCGTGGGGACTGGGCAGCCGCAGTATTTT.

The chain combines TRBV6-4 with TRBJ2-3, with a tentative D call TRBD2 (6 bases). This CDR3 region has 19 residues. Germline loops: CDR1 MRHNA, CDR2 SNTAGT. The ends were cut back, 6 bases at V and 0 bases at J, with 25 bases in the middle. The CDR3 bases are TGTGCCAGCAGAAGAGAGCCGGGACTCCAAACAGCTAGCACAGATACGCAGTATTTT. It encodes CASRREPGLQTASTDTQYF.

This clonotype has a count of ten or more. The chain uses TRBV11-1 and TRBJ2-5, with a tentative D call TRBD2 (7 bases). Per the germline V gene, CDR1 is SGHAT and CDR2 is FQDESV (reference sequence). This CDR3 region has 18 residues. V was cut by 1 base and J by 6 bases, with 24 bases left in between. The CDR3 DNA sequence: TGTGCCAGCAGCTTAGATTATTACCCCCTGAGGGGGGGGAAGACCCAGTACTTC. Amino acid sequence: CASSLDYYPLRGGKTQYF.

At least ten counts were recorded for this clonotype. The chain combines TRBV12-3 or TRBV12-4 with TRBJ2-3; maybe TRBD1 (5 bases). The CDR3 covers 14 residues. Between the trimmed V and J ends, which lost 6 bases and 1 base, there was a span of 11 bases. CDR3 nucleotide sequence: TGTGCCAGCAGGCAGGGTTTGGGCACAGATACGCAGTATTTT. Residues: CASRQGLGTDTQYF.

Many counts were recorded for this clonotype. The J gene is TRBJ2-7, the V gene TRBV20-1; 13 bases align to TRBD2. V lost 6 bases, J lost 4 bases, and 3 bases stayed unmatched. The CDR3 loop spans 13 amino acids. Germline V lookup: CDR1 DFQATT, CDR2 SNEGSKA (reference sequence). The CDR3 region has the DNA TGCAGTGCCAGGGGACTAGCGGGGTACGAGCAGTACTTC. Its protein product is CSARGLAGYEQYF.

The chain joins TRBV4-1 to TRBJ1-5; D perhaps matches TRBD1 (6 bases). V dropped 3 bases and J dropped 7 bases, with 16 bases sitting between them. The CDR3 length is 15 residues. Germline CDR1 MGHRA, CDR2 YSYEKL. CDR3 DNA sequence: TGCGCCAGCAGCCACGGGGGGGCGGGATGGCAGCCCCAGCATTTT. This gives the protein CASSHGGAGWQPQHF.

This clonotype was recorded at least ten times. CDR3 coding DNA: TGTGCCAGCAACAACGGCGGGGCCTACAATGAGCAGTTCTTC. This translates into CASNNGGAYNEQFF. The chain has TRBV6-2 or TRBV6-3 and TRBJ2-1; possibly TRBD2 for D (6 bases). The CDR3 length is 14 residues. CDR1 and CDR2 (germline): MNHEY, SVGEGT. Between the trimmed V and J ends, which lost 7 bases and 2 bases, there was a span of 12 bases.

This clonotype appeared many times. This chain uses TRBV6-6 with TRBJ1-2; D gene ambiguous. The ends were cut back, 6 bases at V and 2 bases at J, with 10 bases in the middle. Germline V gene lookup returns CDR1 MNHNY and CDR2 SVGAGI (reference sequence). CDR3 size: 13 residues. CDR3 region: CASRSAANYGYTF. CDR3 DNA sequence: TGTGCCAGCAGGAGTGCAGCAAACTATGGCTACACCTTC.

This clonotype was observed at least ten times. The J gene is TRBJ1-4, the V gene TRBV7-9; 7 bases fit TRBD1. CDR1 is SEHNR and CDR2 is FQNEAQ in the germline V gene (reference sequence). Unmatched junction bases numbered 6, after V lost 5 bases and J lost 0 bases. The CDR3 has 16 amino acids. This chain's CDR3 is CASSSSGTATNEKLFF. The CDR3 bases are TGTGCCAGCAGCAGCTCTGGGACAGCAACTAATGAAAAACTGTTTTTT. Complete variable domain (other parts from reference TRBV7-9 and TRBJ1-4): DTGVSQNPRHKITKRGQNVTFRCDPISEHNRLYWYRQTLGQGPEFLTYFQNEAQLEKSRLLSDRFSAERPKGSFSTLEIQRTEQGDSAMYLCASSSSGTATNEKLFFGSGTQLSVL.